This T cell receptor (beta chain) was observed in a study of patients and donors after allogeneic stem cell transplantation. This clonotype has more than one count but fewer than ten. TCRdb re-analysed the RT-PCR reads in MiXCR, keeping a single row per CDR3 protein. The sample lists about 230,000 distinct CDR3 sequences; roughly 15% were seen once. The V gene's germline CDR1 is MGHRA and CDR2 YSYEKL. This CDR3 contains 15 residues. V was cut by 3 bases and J by 2 bases, with 13 bases left in between. The sequenced material came from blood, either unsorted or a sorted T cell fraction (not recorded which). The rearrangement links TRBV4-1 to TRBJ2-5; tentatively, D is TRBD2 (7 bases). The TCR was taken from a human donor who was either an allogeneic HSCT recipient or a stem cell or donor lymphocyte infusion donor (not recorded which). It is not recorded whose cells these are; they may come from a transplant donor. This chain's CDR3 is CASSQGGPSQETQYF. As DNA, the CDR3 is TGCGCCAGCAGCCAGGGGGGGCCTAGTCAAGAGACCCAGTACTTC.